Shown below are 31 T cell receptor beta chains from a single sample sequenced in a study of blood T cell repertoires in COVID-19. This table comes from immunoSEQ multiplex PCR, and its TCRdb copy is limited to in-frame clones, with some not included. The table includes 200,000 to 300,000 clones, roughly 80% detected once. Input material: peripheral blood. All receptors come from a woman aged 70-85 years with acute or convalescent COVID-19.

V gene TRBV27 combines with J gene TRBJ2-5; 15 bases map to TRBD2. Germline V gives CDR1 MNHEY, CDR2 SMNVEV (reference sequence). After removal of 2 bases from V and 5 bases from J, the junction contained 6 bases not matched to a gene. This CDR3 region has 17 residues. Here the CDR3 reads CASSLIPGLAGGETQYF. DNA for the CDR3: TGTGCCAGCAGTTTAATCCCGGGACTAGCGGGGGGCGAGACCCAGTACTTC.

This chain uses TRBV27 with TRBJ1-6; tentatively, D is TRBD1 (6 bases). The ends were cut back, 5 bases at V and 13 bases at J, with 15 bases in the middle. The V gene's germline CDR1 is MNHEY and CDR2 SMNVEV (reference sequence). The CDR3 has 13 residues. In nucleotides, the CDR3 is TGTGCCAGCAGTCTACAGGGCCCACGGCCCCTCCACTTT. Translation: CASSLQGPRPLHF.

The chain couples TRBV5-6 to TRBJ2-7; 13 nucleotides match TRBD2. V was clipped by 4 bases and J by 4 bases; unmatched bases: 2. In germline, CDR1 is SGHDT, CDR2 YYEEEE. The CDR3 loop spans 14 amino acids. DNA for the CDR3: TGTGCCAGCAGCAGGACTAGCGGGGGATACGAGCAGTACTTC. Amino acid sequence: CASSRTSGGYEQYF.

This sequence joins TRBV27 and TRBJ2-2; 9 nucleotides agree with TRBD2. The CDR3 covers 19 residues. Germline V gene sequence: CDR1 MNHEY, CDR2 SMNVEV (reference sequence). The V and J ends lost 2 bases and 0 bases, in that order; junction bases with no gene match: 10. Here the CDR3 reads CASSLRSLAGSANTGELFF. The CDR3 DNA is TGTGCCAGCAGTTTACGGTCGCTAGCGGGGAGCGCGAACACCGGGGAGCTGTTTTTT.

The rearrangement joins TRBV5-4 to TRBJ2-7, with D tentatively TRBD1 (5 bases). Trimming pared 4 bases from V and 0 bases from J, leaving 14 bases between. This CDR3 comprises 15 residues. Germline V gene lookup returns CDR1 SGHNT and CDR2 YYREEE (reference sequence). The CDR3 nucleotides read TGTGCCAGCAGCCCAAGTACAGGTTCCTCCTACGAGCAGTACTTC. Translation: CASSPSTGSSYEQYF.

V and J are TRBV19 and TRBJ1-5, with D perhaps TRBD1 (6 bases). V gave up 10 bases and J gave up 2 bases, with 18 bases separating them. The CDR3 is made up of 15 amino acids. Germline values: CDR1 LNHDA, CDR2 SQIVND (reference sequence). The CDR3 sequence: CATRQAQVGNQPQHF. The CDR3 region has the DNA TGTGCCACCCGACAGGCTCAGGTCGGCAATCAGCCCCAGCATTTT. Using reference TRBV19 and TRBJ1-5 for the parts outside the CDR3, the full variable domain is DGGITQSPKYLFRKEGQNVTLSCEQNLNHDAMYWYRQDPGQGLRLIYYSQIVNDFQKGDIAEGYSVSREKKESFPLTVTSAQKNPTAFYLCATRQAQVGNQPQHFGDGTRLSIL.

The CDR3 loop is CASTTSPGELFF. The CDR3, as DNA: TGTGCCAGCACCACTTCCCCCGGGGAGCTGTTTTTT. The chain employs TRBV28 and TRBJ2-2; no definite D call. Deletions cut 7 bases from V and 6 bases from J, with 9 bases between. The CDR3 is 12 amino acids. CDR1 is MDHEN and CDR2 is SYDVKM in the germline V gene.

The J gene is TRBJ2-3, the V gene TRBV6-6; D unclear. Germline assignment: CDR1 MNHNY and CDR2 SVGAGI (reference sequence). The V and J ends lost 5 bases and 1 base respectively, with 4 bases between them. The CDR3 has 12 amino acids. The CDR3 DNA follows: TGTGCCAGCAGTACGGGCACAGATACGCAGTATTTT. This gives the protein CASSTGTDTQYF.

The chain couples TRBV10-3 to TRBJ2-3; D not certain. Trimming removed 4 bases from V and 6 bases from J, with 11 bases in between. The CDR3 loop spans 13 amino acids. Germline values: CDR1 ENHRY, CDR2 SYGVKD. The DNA of the CDR3 is TGTGCCATCAGTGCCCAAGCAACTGATACGCAGTATTTT. It yields the protein CAISAQATDTQYF.

The chain carries TRBV11-2 and TRBJ1-6, with a weak D call TRBD1 (6 bases). The germline gives CDR1 SGHAT, CDR2 FQNNGV. Trimming shortened V by 0 bases and J by 9 bases, and 15 bases separated the two germline ends. The length of the CDR3 is 16 residues. Written as DNA, the CDR3 is TGTGCCAGCAGCTTAGACTCCAGGGGATTGAGTTCACCCCTCCACTTT. Amino acids: CASSLDSRGLSSPLHF. The full variable domain, completed using reference TRBV11-2 and TRBJ1-6, is EAGVAQSPRYKIIEKRQSVAFWCNPISGHATLYWYQQILGQGPKLLIQFQNNGVVDDSQLPKDRFSAERLKGVDSTLKIQPAKLEDSAVYLCASSLDSRGLSSPLHFGNGTRLTVT.

As to this clone: At the DNA level, this CDR3 is encoded by other sequences in the same sample as well. CDR3 in amino acids: CASSIRTGGNSPLHF. In DNA, the CDR3 is TGTGCCAGTAGTATTCGGACAGGGGGTAATTCACCCCTCCACTTT. The chain combines TRBV19 with TRBJ1-6; 10 nucleotides line up with TRBD1. The V segment lost 3 bases and the J segment 6 bases; nucleotides outside the gene matches: 2. CDR3 length: 15 amino acids. Per germline, CDR1 LNHDA and CDR2 SQIVND (reference sequence).

This clone turned up a few times. This chain joins TRBV5-5 and TRBJ1-6; 8 bases are shared with TRBD1. Germline V gene sequence: CDR1 SGHKS, CDR2 YYEKEE (reference sequence). This CDR3 region has 15 residues. J lost 10 bases, V lost 6 bases, and 12 bases had no gene match. In DNA form, the CDR3 reads TGTGCCAGCACTTACACTGACAGGGGTGGGTCACCCCTCCACTTT. Translating it yields CASTYTDRGGSPLHF.

The chain combines TRBV5-1 with TRBJ2-7; D perhaps matches TRBD1 (5 bases). The CDR3 covers 15 residues. Between the trimmed V and J ends, which lost 4 bases and 1 base, there was a span of 15 bases. Germline-derived CDR1 and CDR2 are SGHRS and YFSETQ. The CDR3 is CASSQLDSLSYEQYF. The CDR3 DNA follows: TGCGCCAGCAGCCAACTCGACAGCCTATCCTACGAGCAGTACTTC.

About this clone: Other DNA sequences in the sample encode the same CDR3. The V gene is TRBV19, the J gene TRBJ1-2; D gene ambiguous. This CDR3 has 12 residues. The V and J ends lost 7 bases and 5 bases respectively, with 11 bases between them. CDR1 and CDR2 (germline): LNHDA, SQIVND (reference sequence). DNA for the CDR3: TGTGCCAGTACCGAAGGGAGGTATGGCTACACCTTC. Protein: CASTEGRYGYTF.

As to this clone: Other nucleotide sequences in the sample specify the same CDR3. This chain joins TRBV4-2 and TRBJ1-5, with 7 bases fitting TRBD1. Germline-derived CDR1 and CDR2 are LGHNA and YNFKEQ. This CDR3 spans 16 amino acids. Trimming at V came to 0 bases and at J to 2 bases, leaving 4 bases not matched to a gene. This chain's CDR3 is CASSQDPQGGNQPQHF. CDR3 nucleotide sequence: TGTGCCAGCAGCCAAGATCCCCAGGGGGGCAATCAGCCCCAGCATTTT.

The chain is built from TRBV18 and TRBJ1-2; 7 bases match TRBD1. V shed 3 bases and J 6 bases; nucleotides not matched to a gene: 16. CDR3 length: 17 residues. The V gene's germline CDR1 is KGHSH and CDR2 LQKENI. The CDR3 DNA sequence: TGTGCCAGCTCACCGAACCCCACCTTGACAGGGAAAAATGGCTACACCTTC. It yields the protein CASSPNPTLTGKNGYTF.

This chain connects TRBV28 to TRBJ1-6; TRBD1 matches 9 bases. J gave up 9 bases and V 5 bases, and 8 bases lay outside the gene matches. This CDR3 has 15 amino acids. The germline V gene has CDR1 MDHEN and CDR2 SYDVKM. The CDR3 DNA follows: TGTGCCAGCAGTCCTCCCGGGACAGGGTTTTCACCCCTCCACTTT. Encoded protein: CASSPPGTGFSPLHF.

This chain links TRBV7-9 with TRBJ1-4; D uncertain. CDR1 SEHNR and CDR2 FQNEAQ come from the germline V gene (reference sequence). There are 14 residues in the CDR3. Trimming removed 2 bases at V and 4 bases at J, with 8 bases between. The CDR3 sequence is CASSLQQINEKLFF. The DNA for the CDR3 is TGTGCCAGCAGCTTACAACAGATTAATGAAAAACTGTTTTTT. The full variable domain, completed using reference TRBV7-9 and TRBJ1-4, is DTGVSQNPRHKITKRGQNVTFRCDPISEHNRLYWYRQTLGQGPEFLTYFQNEAQLEKSRLLSDRFSAERPKGSFSTLEIQRTEQGDSAMYLCASSLQQINEKLFFGSGTQLSVL.

This chain links TRBV7-2 with TRBJ2-1; TRBD1 matches at 7 bases. With 4 bases clipped from V and 4 bases from J, the junction kept 7 bases outside the gene matches. Germline V gene data show CDR1 as SGHTA and CDR2 as FQGNSA. This CDR3 is built from 15 residues. Here the CDR3 DNA reads TGTGCCAGCAGCTCCTCGGGACAGATTTACAATGAGCAGTTCTTC. As protein: CASSSSGQIYNEQFF.

This rearrangement joins TRBV11-3 to TRBJ2-7; D ambiguous. V was pared by 0 bases and J by 3 bases, with 9 bases between. This CDR3 has 14 residues. Per the germline V gene, CDR1 is SGHNT and CDR2 is YENEEA. The CDR3 loop reads CASSLDTSDYEQYF. CDR3 bases: TGTGCCAGCAGCTTAGATACCAGCGACTACGAGCAGTACTTC.

This clone was seen a single time. This sequence joins TRBV4-1 and TRBJ2-5; D is perhaps TRBD1 (5 bases). The CDR3 contains 14 residues. The germline V gene encodes CDR1 MGHRA and CDR2 YSYEKL. The V end lost 4 bases, the J end lost 5 bases, and 14 bases lay between the germline ends. The CDR3 spells CASSLTGSGETQYF. Written as DNA, the CDR3 is TGCGCCAGCAGCCTTACAGGCTCCGGGGAGACCCAGTACTTC.

This clone was detected a few times. CDR3 in amino acids: CASSPRQPWGEKLFF. CDR3 bases: TGTGCCAGCAGCCCGAGACAGCCGTGGGGTGAAAAACTGTTTTTT. This rearrangement joins TRBV7-6 to TRBJ1-4; a weak D match, TRBD1 (5 bases). V lost 5 bases and J 7 bases, leaving 17 bases between the germline ends. The V gene's germline CDR1 is SGHVS and CDR2 FNYEAQ. CDR3 size: 15 residues.

The chain has TRBV7-9 and TRBJ2-7; 11 positions agree with TRBD1. The CDR3 extends over 14 amino acids. The V segment lost 5 bases and the J segment 2 bases; nucleotides outside the gene matches: 2. Germline CDR1 is SEHNR and CDR2 is FQNEAQ (reference sequence). In DNA, the CDR3 is TGTGCCAGCAGCACGGACAGGGGGCCCTACGAGCAGTACTTC. Encoded protein: CASSTDRGPYEQYF. Together with reference TRBV7-9 and TRBJ2-7, the CDR3 gives the full variable domain: DTGVSQNPRHKITKRGQNVTFRCDPISEHNRLYWYRQTLGQGPEFLTYFQNEAQLEKSRLLSDRFSAERPKGSFSTLEIQRTEQGDSAMYLCASSTDRGPYEQYFGPGTRLTVT.

The chain employs TRBV19 and TRBJ1-2, with TRBD1 matching 7 bases. Per germline, CDR1 LNHDA and CDR2 SQIVND (reference sequence). V shed 5 bases, J shed 4 bases, and the junction held 10 bases outside the gene matches. The CDR3 covers 15 residues. CDR3 nucleotide sequence: TGTGCCAGTAGTCCACCCGCAGGGGGGCCCTATGGCTACACCTTC. This gives the protein CASSPPAGGPYGYTF.

CDR3 in amino acids: CRAGGSPLHF. CDR3 nucleotide sequence: TGCAGGGCAGGGGGATCACCCCTCCACTTT. This chain links TRBV20-1 with TRBJ1-6, with 7 bases identical to TRBD1. The CDR3 consists of 10 residues. Germline CDR1 DFQATT, CDR2 SNEGSKA (reference sequence).

This sequence joins TRBV28 and TRBJ1-1; perhaps TRBD1 as D (6 bases). Germline V gene lookup returns CDR1 MDHEN and CDR2 SYDVKM. The CDR3 sequence is 15 residues long. Trimming pared 4 bases from V and 7 bases from J, leaving 19 bases between. DNA for the CDR3: TGTGCCAGCAGTTCAGGTGGGGATGAGGGGGTTGAAGCTTTCTTT. This gives the protein CASSSGGDEGVEAFF.

The rearrangement uses TRBV7-2 and TRBJ1-2; D perhaps matches TRBD1 (5 bases). The length of the CDR3 is 13 residues. Trimming removed 5 bases at V and 7 bases at J, with 14 bases between. From germline, CDR1 is SGHTA and CDR2 FQGNSA. The CDR3 region is CASSEDRTGGYTF. CDR3 nucleotide sequence: TGTGCCAGCAGCGAAGACCGTACAGGTGGCTACACCTTC.

This clone was seen a single time. This chain joins TRBV4-3 and TRBJ1-2, with 11 bases matching TRBD1. Germline-derived CDR1 and CDR2 are LGHNA and YSLEER. This CDR3 region has 14 residues. The V gene end was trimmed by 3 bases and the J gene end by 7 bases; junction bases not matched to a gene: 4. CDR3 loop: CASSQDRGLGGYTF. CDR3 DNA sequence: TGCGCCAGCAGCCAGGACAGGGGGCTCGGTGGCTACACCTTC.

V is TRBV6-2 or TRBV6-3 and J is TRBJ1-2; D may be TRBD1 (6 bases). V dropped 8 bases and J dropped 4 bases, with 23 bases sitting between them. The CDR3 extends over 16 amino acids. Germline-derived CDR1 and CDR2 are MNHEY and SVGEGT. The CDR3 is CASCPPGLRGTYGYTF. In nucleotides, the CDR3 is TGTGCCAGCTGCCCCCCGGGTTTGAGGGGGACCTATGGCTACACCTTC.

The rearrangement joins TRBV29-1 to TRBJ1-2; no firm D call. The CDR3 loop spans 12 amino acids. Germline lookup yields CDR1 SQVTM and CDR2 ANQGSEA. V was clipped by 4 bases and J by 6 bases, with 12 bases between them. In DNA, the CDR3 is TGCAGCGTTGTTACAGCCAAGAATGGCTACACCTTC. Its translation is CSVVTAKNGYTF. Full variable domain (outside the CDR3, taken from reference TRBV29-1 and TRBJ1-2): SAVISQKPSRDICQRGTSLTIQCQVDSQVTMMFWYRQQPGQSLTLIATANQGSEATYESGFVIDKFPISRPNLTFSTLTVSNMSPEDSSIYLCSVVTAKNGYTFGSGTRLTVV.

This chain joins TRBV2 and TRBJ1-2, with D hard to call. Trimming left V 2 bases short and J 8 bases short, with 18 bases between. Germline lookup yields CDR1 SNHLY and CDR2 FYNNEI. The CDR3 is 15 amino acids. CDR3 sequence reads: CASSERDDPGSGYTF. Here the CDR3 DNA reads TGTGCCAGCAGTGAACGGGATGACCCCGGAAGCGGCTACACCTTC.